This is a list of T cell receptor beta chains from one sample in a study of T cells in Graves' hyperthyroidism and ophthalmopathy. TCRdb independently ran MiXCR on the multiplex PCR reads; one entry per CDR3 protein. The table shows 530,000 or so distinct CDR3 sequences, with around 45% occurring only once. Sequencing used peripheral blood or thyroid tissue (not recorded which). Every receptor here comes from a woman aged 18-29 years with Graves' hyperthyroidism. Both conserved end residues are part of each CDR3. A D gene is named only where the DNA matches it firmly. Size is stated for part of the rows, as once, few or many counts, or as a class when the clone is expanded.

CDR3 protein,CDR3 DNA,V gene,D gene,J gene,CDR3 length,clone size
CACNPGLAGANGELFF,TGTGCCTGCAATCCGGGACTAGCGGGAGCGAACGGGGAGCTGTTTTTT,TRBV5-5,TRBD2,TRBJ2-2,16,NA
CASRGGVVSHEQYF,TGTGCCAGCCGGGGGGGAGTGGTGTCCCACGAGCAGTACTTC,TRBV27,TRBD2,TRBJ2-7,14,once
CASSPREGLYNEQFF,TGTGCCAGCAGCCCTCGGGAGGGCCTCTACAATGAGCAGTTCTTC,TRBV7-9,TRBD2,TRBJ2-1,15,NA
CASSEYGRDVRTDTQYF,TGTGCCAGCAGTGAATACGGAAGAGACGTTCGCACAGATACGCAGTATTTT,TRBV25-1,NA,TRBJ2-3,17,NA
CASRTTGVTYGYTF,TGTGCCAGCAGAACCACGGGGGTTACTTATGGCTACACCTTC,TRBV27,NA,TRBJ1-2,14,many
CASSEEAGPVSSYNEQYF,TGTGCCAGCAGTGAAGAGGCGGGCCCCGTCAGCTCCTACAATGAGCAGTACTTC,TRBV2,NA,TRBJ2-7,18,once
CASSYLRGTEAFF,TGTGCCAGCAGCTACCTACGTGGGACTGAAGCTTTCTTT,TRBV5-1,NA,TRBJ1-1,13,NA
CSAPISDYGYTF,TGCAGTGCACCGATTTCTGACTATGGCTACACCTTC,TRBV20-1,NA,TRBJ1-2,12,NA
CASSLTGNPNQPQHF,TGTGCCAGCTCACTGACCGGAAACCCTAATCAGCCCCAGCATTTT,TRBV18,NA,TRBJ1-5,15,NA
CASGRDPYYEQYF,TGTGCCAGCGGTCGGGACCCATACTACGAGCAGTACTTC,TRBV6-5,NA,TRBJ2-7,13,many
CASSDIGYGYTF,TGTGCCAGCAGTGACATCGGCTATGGCTACACCTTC,TRBV6-1,NA,TRBJ1-2,12,many
CASSATGVSEQYF,TGTGCCAGCAGCGCGACAGGGGTGAGCGAGCAGTACTTC,TRBV9,TRBD1,TRBJ2-7,13,NA
CASSLVGGKETQYF,TGTGCCAGCAGCCTCGTGGGGGGGAAAGAGACCCAGTACTTC,TRBV7-2,TRBD2,TRBJ2-5,14,many
CSVGRLAGGYQETQYF,TGCAGCGTAGGGAGACTAGCGGGTGGGTACCAAGAGACCCAGTACTTC,TRBV29-1,TRBD2,TRBJ2-5,16,NA
CASSLKGFYGYEQYF,TGTGCCAGCAGTTTAAAGGGTTTCTATGGCTACGAGCAGTACTTC,TRBV12-3/TRBV12-4,NA,TRBJ2-7,15,NA
CASSYGTGVFNQPQHF,TGTGCCAGCAGTTACGGGACTGGGGTTTTCAATCAGCCCCAGCATTTT,TRBV2,NA,TRBJ1-5,16,many
CASTMGVHTDTQYF,TGTGCCAGCACTATGGGAGTCCACACAGATACGCAGTATTTT,TRBV5-4,NA,TRBJ2-3,14,NA
CASSPPSSGSLEETQYF,TGTGCCAGCAGCCCCCCCTCTAGCGGGAGTTTAGAAGAGACCCAGTACTTC,TRBV11-2,TRBD2,TRBJ2-5,17,many
CASSLKSGRAGANVLTF,TGTGCCAGCAGCTTAAAGTCGGGGAGGGCTGGGGCCAACGTCCTGACTTTC,TRBV11-2,TRBD2,TRBJ2-6,17,NA
CSARAVNEQFF,TGCAGTGCTAGAGCGGTCAATGAGCAGTTCTTC,TRBV20-1,NA,TRBJ2-1,11,few
CSVDLAGGPNEQFF,TGCAGCGTAGATCTAGCGGGAGGGCCCAATGAGCAGTTCTTC,TRBV29-1,TRBD2,TRBJ2-1,14,NA
CSARDGAREGYKQYF,TGCAGTGCTAGAGATGGTGCGCGGGAGGGCTACAAGCAGTACTTC,TRBV20-1,TRBD2,TRBJ2-7,15,NA
CASSFSPETQYF,TGTGCCAGCAGTTTCTCTCCGGAGACCCAGTACTTC,TRBV6-2/TRBV6-3,NA,TRBJ2-5,12,many
CASSYSMAGSNYGYTF,TGTGCCAGCAGTTACTCCATGGCAGGTAGTAACTATGGCTACACCTTC,TRBV6-5,NA,TRBJ1-2,16,many
CATSEWTGRGEQFF,TGTGCCACCAGTGAGTGGACAGGGAGGGGTGAGCAGTTCTTC,TRBV24-1,NA,TRBJ2-1,14,few
CASSLGPGGQNIQYF,TGTGCCAGCAGCTTAGGGCCAGGGGGCCAAAACATTCAGTACTTC,TRBV7-2,TRBD1,TRBJ2-4,15,NA
CSARYRGPGYTIYF,TGCAGTGCTAGATACAGGGGGCCCGGCTACACCATATATTTT,TRBV20-1,TRBD1,TRBJ1-3,14,NA
CASRDRRVGEKLFF,TGTGCCAGCAGAGACAGGCGCGTAGGTGAAAAACTGTTTTTT,TRBV2,NA,TRBJ1-4,14,many
CASSLDPSNTQYF,TGTGCCAGCAGCTTAGATCCAAGTAATACGCAGTATTTT,TRBV11-2,NA,TRBJ2-3,13,NA
CASSLGTVNTEAFF,TGTGCCAGCAGCTTGGGGACGGTGAACACTGAAGCTTTCTTT,TRBV5-1,NA,TRBJ1-1,14,medium-sized
CASTSLREPPQHF,TGTGCCAGCACTTCCCTCAGGGAACCGCCCCAGCATTTT,TRBV2,NA,TRBJ1-5,13,many
CNARPGLAGYTF,TGCAATGCTAGGCCCGGACTAGCGGGTTACACCTTC,TRBV20-1,NA,TRBJ1-2,12,NA
CASSREIKYEQYF,TGTGCCAGCAGCCGGGAGATTAAGTACGAGCAGTACTTC,TRBV11-1,NA,TRBJ2-7,13,many
CSVGSFGEAFF,TGCAGCGTAGGCTCCTTTGGGGAAGCTTTCTTT,TRBV29-1,NA,TRBJ1-1,11,many
CASPPRGNYGYTF,TGTGCCAGCCCCCCTCGGGGTAACTATGGCTACACCTTC,TRBV25-1,NA,TRBJ1-2,13,NA
CASSLDGLTRGYYGYTF,TGTGCCAGCAGCTTAGACGGCCTGACTAGGGGCTACTATGGCTACACCTTC,TRBV11-3,NA,TRBJ1-2,17,many
CASPRIGEYEQYF,TGTGCCAGCCCACGAATAGGGGAATACGAGCAGTACTTC,TRBV18,NA,TRBJ2-7,13,NA
CASSQATNYNEQFF,TGTGCCAGCAGCCAAGCAACCAACTACAATGAGCAGTTCTTC,TRBV14,NA,TRBJ2-1,14,NA
CASSPTPLNTEAFF,TGTGCCAGCAGCCCCACCCCACTGAACACTGAAGCTTTCTTT,TRBV7-3,NA,TRBJ1-1,14,many
CASSSGRPAVTGEETQYF,TGTGCCAGCAGCTCTGGACGGCCGGCGGTCACCGGGGAAGAGACCCAGTACTTC,TRBV7-3,NA,TRBJ2-5,18,once
CASSVGTRSYEQYF,TGTGCCAGCAGCGTGGGGACTAGATCCTACGAGCAGTACTTC,TRBV9,TRBD2,TRBJ2-7,14,many
CASSPASGYDEQFF,TGTGCCAGCAGTCCAGCTAGCGGGTACGATGAGCAGTTCTTC,TRBV10-3,TRBD2,TRBJ2-1,14,few
CASSVRTGYNEQFF,TGTGCCAGCAGCGTTCGGACAGGGTACAATGAGCAGTTCTTC,TRBV7-2,TRBD1,TRBJ2-1,14,NA
CSASGTSTEAFF,TGCAGTGCTAGCGGGACTAGCACTGAAGCTTTCTTT,TRBV20-1,NA,TRBJ1-1,12,once
CASSPRDAFYEQYF,TGTGCCAGCAGCCCTCGGGACGCTTTCTACGAGCAGTACTTC,TRBV13,NA,TRBJ2-7,14,many
CASSLHREDIQYF,TGCGCCAGCAGCCTCCACAGGGAGGACATTCAGTACTTC,TRBV10-2,NA,TRBJ2-4,13,NA
CSARPGGRGDQPQHF,TGCAGTGCTAGGCCCGGGGGCAGGGGTGATCAGCCCCAGCATTTT,TRBV20-1,NA,TRBJ1-5,15,many